The rows below give T cell receptor beta chains drawn from one sample of a study of cytomegalovirus exposure and HLA in healthy donors. TCRdb keeps only in-frame clones here, not all; method: immunoSEQ multiplex PCR. The table has around 170,000 clones, around 73% seen once. The sequenced sample was PBMCs. The receptors shown here come from a male donor in good health and CMV-seronegative. Each CDR3 is given with its conserved first and last residue. D genes are given only for firm matches. Clone size is shown for a subset of rows, as once, few, many or a class of expanded clone.

j_call clone_size v_call d_call cdr3_aa cdr3_nt
TRBJ2-3 NA TRBV4-3 TRBD2 CASSPLSGGTPHRGTQYF TGCGCCAGCAGCCCCCTTAGCGGGGGGACCCCCCACCGGGGTACGCAGTATTTT
TRBJ2-7 NA TRBV5-5 NA CASSPQRSSSYEQYF TGTGCCAGCAGCCCCCAGCGGTCGTCCTCCTACGAGCAGTACTTC
TRBJ2-2 few TRBV2 TRBD2 CASRALAGGPIGELFF TGTGCCAGCAGGGCCCTAGCGGGGGGGCCGATCGGGGAGCTGTTTTTT
TRBJ1-6 NA TRBV6-1 TRBD1 CASSEAGGGTPLHF TGTGCCAGCAGTGAAGCAGGGGGCGGGACACCCCTCCACTTT
TRBJ2-3 NA TRBV27 TRBD2 CASIHYTSGDTDTQYF TGTGCCAGCATCCATTACACTAGCGGGGACACAGATACGCAGTATTTT
TRBJ1-1 NA TRBV6-5 TRBD1 CASSYSSGRGAFF TGTGCCAGCAGTTACTCGAGTGGCAGGGGGGCTTTCTTT
TRBJ1-1 few TRBV2 NA CASSEQGFEAFF TGTGCCAGCAGTGAACAGGGGTTTGAAGCTTTCTTT
TRBJ1-5 NA TRBV6-5 NA CASSWTDSNQPQHF TGTGCCAGCAGTTGGACTGATAGCAATCAGCCCCAGCATTTT
TRBJ2-1 NA TRBV7-9 TRBD1 CASSYPGQGLF TGTGCCAGCAGCTACCCGGGACAGGGCCTCTTC
TRBJ1-1 NA TRBV2 TRBD1 CASSGSRGKPEAFF TGTGCCAGCAGTGGAAGCAGGGGGAAGCCCGAAGCTTTCTTT
TRBJ1-3 NA TRBV6-6 TRBD1 CASSRLQGADTIYF TGTGCCAGCAGCCGACTACAGGGGGCCGACACCATATATTTT
TRBJ2-2 NA TRBV5-5 NA CASSLVSAGELFF TGTGCCAGCAGCTTGGTGAGCGCCGGGGAGCTGTTTTTT
TRBJ1-5 once TRBV9 NA CASSALFPLKQGSYSNQPQHF TGTGCCAGCAGCGCTCTGTTTCCCTTAAAACAGGGATCCTATAGCAATCAGCCCCAGCATTTT
TRBJ1-2 few TRBV4-2 TRBD1 CASSGTGTVGGYTF TGTGCCAGCAGCGGGACAGGGACTGTTGGTGGCTACACCTTC
TRBJ2-1 few TRBV7-8 TRBD2 CASSGTGGAGQFF TGTGCCAGCAGCGGGACGGGGGGGGCGGGGCAGTTCTTC
TRBJ1-5 NA TRBV19 NA CASSIGSIGVYNQPQHF TGTGCCAGTAGTATTGGTAGCATCGGAGTTTACAATCAGCCCCAGCATTTT
TRBJ2-1 once TRBV29-1 NA CSAGQGGGNEQFF TGCAGCGCCGGACAGGGAGGGGGCAATGAGCAGTTCTTC
TRBJ1-1 NA TRBV7-8 TRBD1 CASSFQGANTEAFF TGTGCCAGCAGCTTTCAGGGGGCCAACACTGAAGCTTTCTTT
TRBJ2-1 NA TRBV27 TRBD2 CASSLRGGSYNEQFF TGTGCCAGCAGTTTAAGGGGAGGGTCCTACAATGAGCAGTTCTTC
TRBJ2-1 NA TRBV6-6 TRBD2 CASSYPGGLNNEQFF TGTGCCAGCAGTTACCCGGGGGGGCTCAACAATGAGCAGTTCTTC
TRBJ2-3 NA TRBV11-2 NA CASSFNTGGTDTQYF TGTGCCAGCAGTTTTAACACGGGGGGCACAGATACGCAGTATTTT
TRBJ2-7 few TRBV28 TRBD1 CASSSPGQGYYEQYF TGTGCCAGCAGTTCCCCGGGACAGGGGTACTACGAGCAGTACTTC
TRBJ2-6 few TRBV6-4 NA CASGRLNRFRVSGANVLTF TGTGCCAGCGGTCGACTTAACAGGTTCCGGGTCTCTGGGGCCAACGTCCTGACTTTC
TRBJ1-5 NA TRBV19 NA CASSIGGWSNQPQHF TGTGCCAGTAGTATCGGGGGTTGGAGCAATCAGCCCCAGCATTTT
TRBJ1-5 once TRBV23-1 NA CASNQGNQPQHF TGCGCCAGCAACCAGGGGAATCAGCCCCAGCATTTT
TRBJ2-1 NA TRBV5-1 TRBD1 CASSPGQGYSEQFF TGCGCCAGCAGCCCGGGACAGGGGTACAGTGAGCAGTTCTTC
TRBJ1-1 NA TRBV7-8 TRBD1 CASSLDRANTEAFF TGTGCCAGCAGCTTGGACAGGGCAAACACTGAAGCTTTCTTT
TRBJ1-2 NA TRBV5-1 NA CASSFGEANYGYTF TGCGCCAGCAGCTTCGGGGAGGCGAACTATGGCTACACCTTC
TRBJ1-2 NA TRBV7-9 NA CASSPRTASYGYTF TGTGCCAGCAGCCCCCGGACAGCTTCCTATGGCTACACCTTC
TRBJ1-6 NA TRBV19 TRBD1 CASSTKRQGALRSPLHF TGTGCCAGTAGTACCAAACGACAGGGGGCCCTACGATCACCCCTCCACTTT
TRBJ1-2 once TRBV7-9 TRBD1 CASSLSGGDGYTF TGTGCCAGCAGCTTATCAGGGGGCGATGGCTACACCTTC
TRBJ1-1 NA TRBV6-5 NA CASSLTVPLTEAFF TGTGCCAGCAGTTTGACAGTACCCTTGACTGAAGCTTTCTTT
TRBJ2-1 NA TRBV11-2 TRBD2 CASSPTPTGGGEQFF TGTGCCAGCAGCCCGACCCCAACTGGGGGGGGTGAGCAGTTCTTC
TRBJ1-2 once TRBV6-5 TRBD1 CASSYSTGLSYGYTF TGTGCCAGCAGTTACTCGACAGGGTTGTCCTATGGCTACACCTTC
TRBJ1-1 once TRBV28 NA CASSLSTGFSEAFF TGTGCCAGCAGCTTATCCACAGGGTTTAGTGAAGCTTTCTTT
TRBJ2-3 NA TRBV5-1 NA CASSLGAGDTQYF TGCGCCAGCAGCTTGGGGGCTGGGGATACGCAGTATTTT
TRBJ1-4 NA TRBV29-1 NA CSVDVGGEKLFF TGCAGCGTTGATGTGGGGGGTGAAAAACTGTTTTTT
TRBJ1-5 few TRBV6-6 NA CASSGQGQQQPQHF TGTGCCAGCAGTGGGCAGGGCCAGCAACAGCCCCAGCATTTT
TRBJ2-1 few TRBV6-5 TRBD2 CASSNSGRALNEQFF TGTGCCAGCAGCAATAGCGGGAGGGCCTTGAATGAGCAGTTCTTC
TRBJ2-3 NA TRBV11-2 TRBD2 CASSSLTSSGGLYF TGTGCCAGCAGCTCGCTGACTAGCTCGGGTGGGCTGTATTTT
TRBJ2-6 NA TRBV7-9 NA CSSSQPGSGANVLTF TGTTCCAGCAGCCAACCAGGGTCTGGGGCCAACGTCCTGACTTTC
TRBJ1-2 NA TRBV6-5 TRBD1 CASSSWDSFNYGYTF TGTGCCAGCAGTTCTTGGGACAGCTTTAACTATGGCTACACCTTC
TRBJ2-7 NA TRBV28 NA CASSLFSDRKISYEQYF TGTGCCAGCAGTTTATTTTCAGACAGGAAAATTTCCTACGAGCAGTACTTC
TRBJ2-5 few TRBV5-5 NA CASSLQVGGETQYF TGTGCCAGCAGCTTGCAGGTGGGGGGAGAGACCCAGTACTTC
TRBJ2-1 NA TRBV28 NA CASSSGDAGSYNEQFF TGTGCCAGCAGCTCGGGGGACGCAGGTTCCTACAATGAGCAGTTCTTC
TRBJ2-7 NA TRBV7-9 NA CSSSSDSYEQYF TGTTCCAGCAGCTCGGACAGCTACGAGCAGTACTTC
TRBJ1-6 few TRBV20-1 NA CSAREEGTLHF TGCAGTGCTAGAGAGGAGGGGACCCTCCACTTT
TRBJ2-2 NA TRBV2 TRBD2 CARTTSGSNTGELFF TGTGCCAGGACGACTAGCGGCTCGAACACCGGGGAGCTGTTTTTT
TRBJ2-7 NA TRBV5-5 NA CASSPAGTSHYEQYF TGTGCCAGCAGCCCAGCCGGGACATCTCATTACGAGCAGTACTTC